Below are 14 T cell receptor beta chains sequenced from a single sample in a study of T cell responses to AZD1222 COVID-19 vaccine. TCRdb keeps only in-frame clones here, not all; method: immunoSEQ multiplex PCR. This table has fewer than 90,000 clones, around 89% appearing once. The specimen was peripheral blood, collected 28 days after the second AZD1222 dose. The receptors originated from an adult who received the AZD1222 COVID-19 vaccine.

A few counts support this clone. This chain joins TRBV11-1 and TRBJ1-1; unclear D gene. This CDR3 has 13 amino acids. Between the trimmed V and J ends, which lost 1 base and 2 bases, there was a span of 5 bases. The germline V gene has CDR1 SGHAT and CDR2 FQDESV (reference sequence). The CDR3, as DNA: TGTGCCAGCAGCTTAGGGAGAAACACTGAAGCTTTCTTT. Amino acids: CASSLGRNTEAFF.

The rearrangement joins TRBV5-1 to TRBJ1-1; possibly TRBD1 for D (5 bases). The CDR3 covers 16 residues. From germline, CDR1 is SGHRS and CDR2 YFSETQ. Trimming took off 4 bases at V and 11 bases at J, with 27 bases between the two ends. The DNA for the CDR3 is TGCGCCAGCAGCAAGGGAGGTGGGAAGGGACCCTTTCCCGCTTTCTTT. Translating gives CASSKGGGKGPFPAFF.

The chain combines TRBV9 with TRBJ2-7, with 7 nucleotides matching TRBD1. Looked up from germline, CDR1 is SGDLS and CDR2 is YYNGEE. With V trimmed by 4 bases and J by 3 bases, 7 bases remained unmatched. This CDR3 region has 14 residues. The CDR3 region is CASSLRTGYYEQYF. The CDR3 coding sequence is TGTGCCAGCAGCCTAAGGACAGGCTACTACGAGCAGTACTTC.

CDR3 bases: TGTGCCAGCACCGAGAACAGCCACGAGCAGTACTTC. Translating it yields CASTENSHEQYF. This chain links TRBV2 with TRBJ2-7, with unresolved D. Germline V gives CDR1 SNHLY, CDR2 FYNNEI. This CDR3 spans 12 amino acids. V gave up 7 bases and J gave up 5 bases, with 12 bases separating them. Full variable domain (remainder filled in from reference TRBV2 and TRBJ2-7): EPEVTQTPSHQVTQMGQEVILRCVPISNHLYFYWYRQILGQKVEFLVSFYNNEISEKSEIFDDQFSVERPDGSNFTLKIRSTKLEDSAMYFCASTENSHEQYFGPGTRLTVT.

The V call is TRBV18, the J call TRBJ2-3; D tentatively fits TRBD1 or TRBD2 (5 bases each). Trimming stripped 6 bases from V and 3 bases from J, with 13 bases between. The length of the CDR3 is 14 residues. The germline V gene has CDR1 KGHSH and CDR2 LQKENI. Written as DNA, the CDR3 is TGTGCCAGCTCCCAATCCGAGGGGACAGATACGCAGTATTTT. This translates into CASSQSEGTDTQYF.

The chain has TRBV7-3 and TRBJ1-5; no clear D. CDR3 length: 16 amino acids. The germline CDR1 and CDR2 sequences are SGHTA and FQGTGA. Trimming removed 1 base from V and 0 bases from J, with 10 bases in between. The CDR3 DNA sequence: TGTGCCAGCAGCTTAAATGCAAGGAATAGCAATCAGCCCCAGCATTTT. Residues: CASSLNARNSNQPQHF.

This clone was seen once. The chain is built from TRBV9 and TRBJ2-7; the match to TRBD1 covers 7 bases. The CDR3 runs to 15 residues. With V trimmed by 3 bases and J by 2 bases, 8 bases remained unmatched. Germline lookup yields CDR1 SGDLS and CDR2 YYNGEE. As DNA, the CDR3 is TGTGCCAGCAGCGGCCGATGGGACAGAGCCTACGAGCAGTACTTC. Residues: CASSGRWDRAYEQYF.

The rearrangement uses TRBV19 and TRBJ2-1, with 10 bases lining up with TRBD2. This CDR3 region has 15 residues. Germline lookup yields CDR1 LNHDA and CDR2 SQIVND (reference sequence). V shed 1 base and J 8 bases; nucleotides not matched to a gene: 5. The chain's CDR3 is CASSIASGGAYEQFF. Written as DNA, the CDR3 is TGTGCCAGTAGTATAGCCAGCGGGGGGGCATATGAGCAGTTCTTC.

This chain links TRBV18 with TRBJ1-2, with D unclear. There are 16 residues in the CDR3. Trimming pared 0 bases from V and 0 bases from J, leaving 11 bases between. Per germline, CDR1 KGHSH and CDR2 LQKENI. The CDR3 region is CASSPPLRESNYGYTF. Written as DNA, the CDR3 is TGTGCCAGCTCACCACCGCTCAGAGAATCTAACTATGGCTACACCTTC.

The J gene is TRBJ1-2, the V gene TRBV6-6; no clear D. The CDR3 totals 13 residues. V gave up 6 bases and J gave up 3 bases, with 11 bases separating them. Per the germline V gene, CDR1 is MNHNY and CDR2 is SVGAGI (reference sequence). The CDR3 sequence: CASRTLTYYGYTF. CDR3 sequence (DNA): TGTGCCAGCAGAACTCTGACTTACTATGGCTACACCTTC.

This clone was picked up one time. The chain recombines TRBV2 with TRBJ2-5; TRBD2 matches 11 bases. V gave up 8 bases and J gave up 3 bases; unmatched junction bases: 8. CDR3 length: 15 residues. CDR1 is SNHLY and CDR2 is FYNNEI in the germline V gene. The CDR3 DNA reads TGTGCCAGCCGGAATAGCGGGGGGGCGGAAGAGACCCAGTACTTC. Translation: CASRNSGGAEETQYF.

The chain uses TRBV19 and TRBJ2-5, with D possibly being TRBD1 (5 bases). Trimming cost V 7 bases and J 1 base, with 13 bases left between them. CDR1 and CDR2 from the germline V gene are LNHDA and SQIVND (reference sequence). CDR3 length: 14 amino acids. CDR3 sequence reads: CASTADRIQETQYF. Here the CDR3 DNA reads TGTGCCAGTACCGCAGACAGAATCCAAGAGACCCAGTACTTC.

The table lists this clone with a few counts. The V gene is TRBV5-8, the J gene TRBJ1-2, with no clear D. V shed 0 bases and J shed 7 bases, with 7 bases lying between them. CDR3 length equals 12 residues. Germline CDR1 reads SGHTS; CDR2 reads YDEGEE. CDR3 DNA: TGTGCCAGCAGCTTGGGAACCGTTGGCTACACCTTC. Its protein is CASSLGTVGYTF.

This chain links TRBV14 with TRBJ1-2, with D perhaps matching TRBD1 (6 bases). Germline-derived CDR1 and CDR2 are SGHDN and FVKESK. The CDR3 runs 13 residues. The germline V and J ends were trimmed by 4 bases and 12 bases, with 18 bases remaining between them. The CDR3: CASSLGTGTLNTF. CDR3 in DNA: TGTGCCAGCAGCCTCGGCACAGGGACTCTTAACACCTTC.